The TCR beta chain under discussion was sequenced for a study of blood T cell repertoires in COVID-19. The overall study: From the United States, Italy and Spain came samples of acute and convalescent COVID-19. Sample material is recorded as cDNA or gDNA derived from T cells, B-cell-depleted T cells, or PBMCs.

V lost 4 bases and J lost 2; bases outside the gene matches: 4. Germline assignment: CDR1 SEHNR and CDR2 FQNEAQ (reference sequence). CDR3 length equals 14 residues. As processed by the authors: Reference gene primer amplification in the assay estimated nucleated cell counts. Clones were sequenced by immunoSEQ multiplex PCR, and TCRdb holds only the in-frame ones, with some missing. Clone size and V and J calls were adopted from that table, with D and trimming inferred from the DNA. The sample holds 60,000 to 80,000 clones; around 84% are singletons and the top ten take approximately 0.93%. The chain recombines TRBV7-9 with TRBJ2-7, with TRBD1 identical over 8 bases. The clonotype comes from a man between 65 and 85 years old with acute or convalescent COVID-19. The sequencing sample was made of peripheral blood. The CDR3 sequence is CASSSGTGTYEQYF. Here the CDR3 DNA reads TGTGCCAGCAGCTCCGGGACAGGCACCTACGAGCAGTACTTC.